This entry features one T cell receptor beta chain sequence. The method was immunoSEQ multiplex PCR; TCRdb's version includes in-frame clones alone and lacks a portion of them. The sample has about 82,000 clones; around 87% are singletons. These data come from a study of control samples from healthy donors and cancer patients. The CDR3 runs 16 residues. J was trimmed by 7 bases and V by 2 bases; bases with no gene match: 7. Germline values: CDR1 SGHRS, CDR2 YFSETQ. J is TRBJ1-6 and V is TRBV5-1, with 9 bases aligning to TRBD1. The origin of this receptor is a man aged 45 to 65 in good health. Sequenced input: blood. The CDR3 DNA is TGCGCCAGCAGCTTCTATCATGGGACAGGGAATTCACCCCTCCACTTT. It encodes CASSFYHGTGNSPLHF. The full variable domain, its missing parts supplied by reference TRBV5-1 and TRBJ1-6, is KAGVTQTPRYLIKTRGQQVTLSCSPISGHRSVSWYQQTPGQGLQFLFEYFSETQRNKGNFPGRFSGRQFSNSRSEMNVSTLELGDSALYLCASSFYHGTGNSPLHFGNGTRLTVT.